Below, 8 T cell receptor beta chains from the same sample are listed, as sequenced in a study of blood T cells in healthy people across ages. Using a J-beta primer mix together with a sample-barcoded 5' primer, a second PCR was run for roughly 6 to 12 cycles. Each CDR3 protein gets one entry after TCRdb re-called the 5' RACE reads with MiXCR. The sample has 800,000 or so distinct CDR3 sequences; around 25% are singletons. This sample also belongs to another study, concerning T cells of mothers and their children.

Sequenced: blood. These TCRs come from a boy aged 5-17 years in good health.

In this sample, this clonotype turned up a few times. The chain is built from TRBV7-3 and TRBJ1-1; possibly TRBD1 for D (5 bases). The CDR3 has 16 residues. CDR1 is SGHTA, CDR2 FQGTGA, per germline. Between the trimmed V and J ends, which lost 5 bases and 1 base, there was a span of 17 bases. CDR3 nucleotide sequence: TGTGCCAGCAGCCCCAATCCCAGGGTTTCGAACACTGAAGCTTTCTTT. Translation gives CASSPNPRVSNTEAFF.

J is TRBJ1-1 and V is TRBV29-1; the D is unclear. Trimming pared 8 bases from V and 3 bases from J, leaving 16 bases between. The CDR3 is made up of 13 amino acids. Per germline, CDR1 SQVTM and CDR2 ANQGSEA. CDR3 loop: CSPIGLIDTEAFF. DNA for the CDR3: TGCAGCCCGATAGGGTTAATCGACACTGAAGCTTTCTTT. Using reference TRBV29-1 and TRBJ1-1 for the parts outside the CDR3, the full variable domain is SAVISQKPSRDICQRGTSLTIQCQVDSQVTMMFWYRQQPGQSLTLIATANQGSEATYESGFVIDKFPISRPNLTFSTLTVSNMSPEDSSIYLCSPIGLIDTEAFFGQGTRLTVV.

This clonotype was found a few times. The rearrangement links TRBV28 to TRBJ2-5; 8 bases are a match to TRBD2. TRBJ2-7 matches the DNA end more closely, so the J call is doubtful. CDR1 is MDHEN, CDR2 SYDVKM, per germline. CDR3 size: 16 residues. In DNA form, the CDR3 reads TGTGCCAGCATCGGGGATAGCGGGGAGTGGGGCTACGAGCAGTACTTC. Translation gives CASIGDSGEWGYEQYF.

This chain's CDR3 is CASSFGQMNTEAFF. DNA for the CDR3: TGTGCCAGCAGTTTCGGGCAGATGAACACTGAAGCTTTCTTT. This chain uses TRBV12-3 or TRBV12-4 with TRBJ1-1; no definite D call. This CDR3 contains 14 residues. Trimming cost V 3 bases and J 0 bases, with 8 bases left between them.

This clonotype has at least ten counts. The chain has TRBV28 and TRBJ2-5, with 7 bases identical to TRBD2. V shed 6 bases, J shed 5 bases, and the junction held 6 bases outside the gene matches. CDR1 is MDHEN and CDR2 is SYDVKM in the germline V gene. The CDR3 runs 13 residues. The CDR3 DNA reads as TGTGCCAGCAGACCTGGAGCGGGGGAGACCCAGTACTTC. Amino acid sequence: CASRPGAGETQYF.

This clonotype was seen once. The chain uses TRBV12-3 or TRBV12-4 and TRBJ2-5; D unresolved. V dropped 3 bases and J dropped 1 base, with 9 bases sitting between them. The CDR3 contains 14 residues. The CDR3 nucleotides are TGTGCCAGCAGTTTCGGTCTTATCCAAGAGACCCAGTACTTC. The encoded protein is CASSFGLIQETQYF.

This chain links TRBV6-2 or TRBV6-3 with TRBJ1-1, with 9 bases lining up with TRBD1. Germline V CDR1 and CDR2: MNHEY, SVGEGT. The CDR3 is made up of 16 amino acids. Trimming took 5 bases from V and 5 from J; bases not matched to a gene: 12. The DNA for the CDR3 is TGTGCCAGCAGTGAAACTAAACAGGGGGCGAGGACTGAAGCTTTCTTT. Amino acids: CASSETKQGARTEAFF.

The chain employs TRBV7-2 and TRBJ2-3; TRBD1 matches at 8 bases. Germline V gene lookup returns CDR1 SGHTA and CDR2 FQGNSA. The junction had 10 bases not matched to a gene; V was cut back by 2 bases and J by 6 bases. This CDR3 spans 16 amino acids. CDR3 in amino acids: CASSLTQGAGADTQYF. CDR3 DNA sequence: TGTGCCAGCAGCTTAACCCAGGGGGCCGGTGCGGATACGCAGTATTTT.